Reported below is one TCR beta chain. Its specificity is not known. The sample belongs to a study of T cell repertoires in cytomegalovirus infection. Study background: It can be stated that public TCR beta signatures indicated CMV infection as well as a matching HLA type. Overall study results and limits: What dominated the ex vivo response were HLA-C-restricted CMV-specific TCR beta clonotypes.

Germline loops: CDR1 LNHDA, CDR2 SQIVND (reference sequence). This CDR3 spans 15 amino acids. With V trimmed by 3 bases and J by 7 bases, 8 bases remained unmatched. A single record per CDR3 protein comes from TCRdb applying MiXCR to the reads. Of approximately 350,000 distinct CDR3 sequences in the sample, about 35% are singletons; the top ten hold around an eighth. This receptor was obtained from a human donor in good health (CMV status not recorded). Some clones in this sample may be carry-over from other donors' samples. The specimen was cultured PBMCs, collected from culture after CMV antigen stimulation. V usage is TRBV19 and J usage is TRBJ2-1; 8 bases map to TRBD2. CDR3 DNA sequence: TGTGCCAGTAGTATTTCCAGGACTAGCCGGAATGAGCAGTTCTTC. It translates to CASSISRTSRNEQFF.